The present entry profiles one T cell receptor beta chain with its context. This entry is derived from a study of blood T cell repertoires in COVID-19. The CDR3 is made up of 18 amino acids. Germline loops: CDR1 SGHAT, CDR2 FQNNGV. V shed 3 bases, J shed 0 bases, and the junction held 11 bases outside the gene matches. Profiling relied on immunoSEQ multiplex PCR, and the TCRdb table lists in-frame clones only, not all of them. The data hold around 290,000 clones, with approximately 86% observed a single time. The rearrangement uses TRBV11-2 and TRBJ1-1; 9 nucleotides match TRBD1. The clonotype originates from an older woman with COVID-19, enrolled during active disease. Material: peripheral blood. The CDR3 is CASSLPLGTGKVNTEAFF. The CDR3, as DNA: TGTGCCAGCAGCTTGCCCTTGGGGACAGGGAAAGTGAACACTGAAGCTTTCTTT.